This note documents a single T cell receptor (beta chain) sequence. Authors' analysis steps: Researchers report that nucleated cell counts were estimated from reference gene primer amplification. Assay used: immunoSEQ multiplex PCR; TCRdb lists only in-frame clones, some missing. D and trimming were read from the DNA, whereas the V and J calls and clone size are those reported in that table. The table shows roughly 92,000 clones, with 86% occurring only once. The source of the sample is a study of blood T cell repertoires in COVID-19. On the study more broadly: From the United States, Italy and Spain came samples of acute and convalescent COVID-19. Nucleic acid was either cDNA or gDNA, and it came from T cells, B-cell-depleted T cells, or PBMCs.

CDR1 is SGHDN and CDR2 is FVKESK in the germline V gene. Trimming took off 4 bases at V and 5 bases at J, with 17 bases between the two ends. The CDR3 covers 15 residues. V is TRBV14 and J is TRBJ2-5; possibly TRBD2 for D (5 bases). This clonotype was obtained from a man aged 50-60 years with acute or convalescent COVID-19. The source material was peripheral blood. The chain's CDR3 is CASSPGTLSRETQYF. The CDR3 region has the DNA TGTGCCAGCAGCCCGGGAACGCTATCAAGGGAGACCCAGTACTTC.